The clone carrying this T cell receptor beta chain was seen more than once but under ten times. Clinicians diagnosed patients from clinical symptoms, serum thyroxine and TRAb, thyroid ultrasound and orbital computed tomography. These data belong to a study of T cells in Graves' hyperthyroidism and ophthalmopathy. Template material for amplifying TCR beta CDR3 regions consisted of RNA transcripts. The HTBI primer set was used in a first-round RT-PCR of the TCR CDR3. TCRdb called the multiplex PCR reads again in MiXCR, with one record for every CDR3 protein. Among roughly 560,000 distinct CDR3 sequences listed, roughly 14% were seen once. This receptor was obtained from a woman in her thirties or forties with Graves' ophthalmopathy. Material for sequencing was blood.

The CDR3 is CASSITWGADIQYF. CDR3 nucleotide sequence: TGTGCCAGTAGTATTACGTGGGGGGCGGACATTCAGTACTTC. The V and J genes are TRBV19 and TRBJ2-4; possibly TRBD1 or TRBD2 for D (6 bases each). The CDR3 runs to 14 residues. Germline-derived CDR1 and CDR2 are LNHDA and SQIVND (reference sequence). V was clipped by 3 bases and J by 8 bases, with 14 bases between them.